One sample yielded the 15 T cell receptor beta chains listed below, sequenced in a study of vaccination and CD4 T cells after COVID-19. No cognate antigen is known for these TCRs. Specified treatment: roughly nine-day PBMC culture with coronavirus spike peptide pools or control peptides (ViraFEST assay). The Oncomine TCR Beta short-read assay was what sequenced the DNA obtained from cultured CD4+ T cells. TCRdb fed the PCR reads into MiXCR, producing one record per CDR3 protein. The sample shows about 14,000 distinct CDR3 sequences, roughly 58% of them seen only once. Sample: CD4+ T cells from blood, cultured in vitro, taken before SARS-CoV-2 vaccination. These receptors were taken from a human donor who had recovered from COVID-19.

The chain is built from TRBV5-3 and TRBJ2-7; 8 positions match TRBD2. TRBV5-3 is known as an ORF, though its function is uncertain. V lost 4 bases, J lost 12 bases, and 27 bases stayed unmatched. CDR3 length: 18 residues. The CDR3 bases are TGTGCCAGAAGCACCGGGGAGCGGGAGACTCCGCGGGAACGACGACGGTACTTC. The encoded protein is CARSTGERETPRERRRYF.

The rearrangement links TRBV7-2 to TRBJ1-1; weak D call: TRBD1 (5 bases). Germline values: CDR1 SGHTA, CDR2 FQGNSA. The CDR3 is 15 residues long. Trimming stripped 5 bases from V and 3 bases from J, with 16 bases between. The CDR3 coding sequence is TGTGCCAGCAGCCGACCTGGGGCGGTGGACACTGAAGCTTTCTTT. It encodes CASSRPGAVDTEAFF.

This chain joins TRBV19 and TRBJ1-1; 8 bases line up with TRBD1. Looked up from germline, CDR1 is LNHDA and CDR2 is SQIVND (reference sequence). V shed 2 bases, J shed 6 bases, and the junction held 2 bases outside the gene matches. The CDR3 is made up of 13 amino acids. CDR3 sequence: CASSIQDRAEAFF. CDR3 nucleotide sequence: TGTGCCAGTAGTATACAGGACAGGGCTGAAGCTTTCTTT.

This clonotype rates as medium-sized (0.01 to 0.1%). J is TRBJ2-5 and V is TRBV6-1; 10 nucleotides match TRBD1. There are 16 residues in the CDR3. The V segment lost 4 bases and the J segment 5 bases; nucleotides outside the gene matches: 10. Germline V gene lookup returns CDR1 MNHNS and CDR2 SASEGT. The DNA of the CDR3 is TGTGCCAGCAGTGTAGAGACAGGGGGCCGATTGGAGACCCAGTACTTC. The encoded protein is CASSVETGGRLETQYF.

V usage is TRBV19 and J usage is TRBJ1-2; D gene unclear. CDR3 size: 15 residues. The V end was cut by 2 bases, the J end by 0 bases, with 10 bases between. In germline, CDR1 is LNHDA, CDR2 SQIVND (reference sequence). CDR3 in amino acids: CASSIKGTPNYGYTF. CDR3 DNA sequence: TGTGCCAGTAGTATAAAAGGCACACCTAACTATGGCTACACCTTC.

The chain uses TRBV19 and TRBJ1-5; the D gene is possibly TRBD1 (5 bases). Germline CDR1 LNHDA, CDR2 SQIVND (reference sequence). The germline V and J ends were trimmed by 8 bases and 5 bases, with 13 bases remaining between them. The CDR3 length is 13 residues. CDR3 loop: CASGARGYQPQHF. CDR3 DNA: TGTGCCAGTGGCGCACGGGGGTATCAGCCCCAGCATTTT.

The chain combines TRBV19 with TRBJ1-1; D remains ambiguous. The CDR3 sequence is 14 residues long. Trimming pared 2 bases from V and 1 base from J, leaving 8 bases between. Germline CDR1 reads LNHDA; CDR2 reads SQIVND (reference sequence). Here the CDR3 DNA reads TGTGCCAGTAGTATAAGGAACCCGAACACTGAAGCTTTCTTT. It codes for CASSIRNPNTEAFF.

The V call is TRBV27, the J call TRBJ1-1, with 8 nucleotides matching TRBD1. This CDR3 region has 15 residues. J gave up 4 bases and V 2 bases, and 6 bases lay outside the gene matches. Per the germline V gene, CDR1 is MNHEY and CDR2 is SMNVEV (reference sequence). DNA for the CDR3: TGTGCCAGCAGTTTAAGGACAGGGTCCGTCACTGAAGCTTTCTTT. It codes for CASSLRTGSVTEAFF.

The DNA of the CDR3 is TGCAGTGCTAGTCGGGGGCAGGGCAATCAGCCCCAGCATTTT. This encodes CSASRGQGNQPQHF. This chain connects TRBV20-1 to TRBJ1-5, with D maybe TRBD1 (6 bases). This CDR3 has 14 residues. Germline loops: CDR1 DFQATT, CDR2 SNEGSKA (reference sequence). Trimming cost V 3 bases and J 2 bases, with 11 bases left between them.

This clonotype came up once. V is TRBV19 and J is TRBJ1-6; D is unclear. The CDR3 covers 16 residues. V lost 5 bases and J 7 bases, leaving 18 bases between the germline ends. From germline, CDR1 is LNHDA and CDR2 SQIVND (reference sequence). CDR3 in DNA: TGTGCCAGTAGTCCAAGACTCATGAATGGGAATTCACCCCTCCACTTT. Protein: CASSPRLMNGNSPLHF.

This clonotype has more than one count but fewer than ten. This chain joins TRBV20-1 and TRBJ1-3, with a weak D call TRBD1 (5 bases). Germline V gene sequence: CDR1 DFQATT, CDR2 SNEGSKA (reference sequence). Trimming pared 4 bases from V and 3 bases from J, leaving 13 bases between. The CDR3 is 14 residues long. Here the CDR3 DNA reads TGCAGTGCTACCCTCGACAGTATTGGAAACACCATATATTTT. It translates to CSATLDSIGNTIYF.

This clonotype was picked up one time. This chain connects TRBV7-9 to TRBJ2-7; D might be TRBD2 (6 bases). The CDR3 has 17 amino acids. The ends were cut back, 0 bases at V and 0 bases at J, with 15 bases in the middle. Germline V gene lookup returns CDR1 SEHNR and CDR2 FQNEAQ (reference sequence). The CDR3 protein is CASSLAEGLGSSYEQYF. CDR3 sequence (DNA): TGTGCCAGCAGCTTAGCGGAGGGATTGGGGAGCTCCTACGAGCAGTACTTC.

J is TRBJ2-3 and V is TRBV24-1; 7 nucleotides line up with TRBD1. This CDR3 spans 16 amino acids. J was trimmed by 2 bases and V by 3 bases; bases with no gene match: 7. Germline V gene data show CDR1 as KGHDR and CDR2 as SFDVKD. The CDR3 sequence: CATSDRTGPSTDTQYF. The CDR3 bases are TGTGCCACCAGTGATCGGACAGGACCATCCACAGATACGCAGTATTTT.

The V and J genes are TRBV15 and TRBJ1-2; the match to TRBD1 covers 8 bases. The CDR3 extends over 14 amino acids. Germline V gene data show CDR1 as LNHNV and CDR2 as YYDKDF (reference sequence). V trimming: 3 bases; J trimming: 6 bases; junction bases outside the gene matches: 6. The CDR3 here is CATSRRTGMDGYTF. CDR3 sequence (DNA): TGTGCCACCAGCAGGAGGACAGGGATGGATGGCTACACCTTC.

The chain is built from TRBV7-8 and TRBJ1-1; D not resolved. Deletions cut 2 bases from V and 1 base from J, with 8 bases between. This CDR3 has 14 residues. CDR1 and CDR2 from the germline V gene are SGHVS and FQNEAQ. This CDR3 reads CASSLLGKNTEAFF. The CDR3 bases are TGTGCCAGCAGCTTACTTGGCAAGAACACTGAAGCTTTCTTT.